The 29 T cell receptor beta chains in this list originate from one sample, sequenced in a study of cytomegalovirus exposure and HLA in healthy donors (dated by TCRdb to the late 2010s). Library preparation was by the immunoSEQ multiplex PCR assay. For the multiplex PCR, a mixture combining 60 forward primers for TCR Vbeta segments and 13 reverse primers for TCR Jbeta segments was used. TCRdb holds this immuneACCESS table with in-frame rearrangements only. Some clones are missing; in checked studies, unresolved V genes explain under half, and the rest has no known cause. For this sample the table gives about 240,000 clones, of which around 81% were detected only once. The biggest ten clones account for less than 8.5% of the sample. Sequencing used PBMCs. These receptors all stem from a woman aged 55-70 years in good health and CMV-seropositive.

The J gene is TRBJ2-1, the V gene TRBV5-4; TRBD2 matches at 13 bases. The length of the CDR3 is 15 residues. Looked up from germline, CDR1 is SGHNT and CDR2 is YYREEE (reference sequence). V dropped 0 bases and J dropped 11; count of bases not matched to a gene: 5. The CDR3 DNA sequence: TGTGCCAGCAGCTTGGATGGACTAGCGGGAGATCAGCAGTTCTTC. Translating gives CASSLDGLAGDQQFF.

This chain links TRBV11-2 with TRBJ1-1, with D unresolved. V was pared by 1 base and J by 7 bases, with 7 bases between. Per germline, CDR1 SGHAT and CDR2 FQNNGV. The CDR3 consists of 12 residues. CDR3 sequence: CASSLGPFEAFF. In nucleotides, the CDR3 is TGTGCCAGCAGCTTAGGGCCGTTTGAAGCTTTCTTT.

The V call is TRBV5-1, the J call TRBJ1-1, with TRBD1 identical over 7 bases. This CDR3 comprises 15 residues. Trimming at V came to 2 bases and at J to 5 bases, leaving 9 bases not matched to a gene. CDR1 is SGHRS, CDR2 YFSETQ, per germline. This CDR3 reads CASSLGTAGMTEAFF. The DNA of the CDR3 is TGCGCCAGCAGCTTAGGGACAGCCGGGATGACTGAAGCTTTCTTT.

The gene calls are TRBV5-1 and TRBJ2-4, with D unclear. V dropped 6 bases and J dropped 6 bases, with 16 bases sitting between them. CDR1 is SGHRS, CDR2 YFSETQ, per germline. The CDR3 runs 14 residues. CDR3: CASNFLPGGNIQYF. DNA for the CDR3: TGCGCCAGCAACTTCCTACCTGGTGGAAACATTCAGTACTTC.

V and J are TRBV6-5 and TRBJ2-1; 7 bases align to TRBD1. Germline V CDR1 and CDR2: MNHEY, SVGAGI. The CDR3 loop spans 12 amino acids. With V trimmed by 5 bases and J by 10 bases, 5 bases remained unmatched. The CDR3 DNA is TGTGCCAGCAGTAACAGGGGAAAAGAGCAGTTCTTC. Protein: CASSNRGKEQFF.

The chain couples TRBV16 to TRBJ2-1; 7 bases line up with TRBD1. Germline V gives CDR1 KGHSY, CDR2 FQNENV. The CDR3 contains 14 residues. V shed 0 bases and J 9 bases; nucleotides not matched to a gene: 5. CDR3 sequence reads: CASSQSSGGSEQFF. CDR3 nucleotides: TGTGCCAGCAGCCAATCATCAGGGGGAAGTGAGCAGTTCTTC.

This chain joins TRBV7-2 and TRBJ2-2; TRBD1 matches at 9 bases. From germline, CDR1 is SGHTA and CDR2 FQGNSA. CDR3 length: 17 amino acids. V lost 5 bases, J lost 6 bases, and 13 bases stayed unmatched. The CDR3 loop reads CASSTGTPGQGPGELFF. The CDR3 coding sequence is TGTGCCAGCAGCACCGGCACCCCGGGACAGGGACCCGGGGAGCTGTTTTTT.

CDR3 bases: TGTGCCAGCAGCCTACCCCAGAGCCTAGGTGAAAAACTGTTTTTT. Its translation: CASSLPQSLGEKLFF. The rearrangement uses TRBV28 and TRBJ1-4; D unresolved. The CDR3 is 15 amino acids. Trimming shortened V by 6 bases and J by 7 bases, and 18 bases separated the two germline ends. Per the germline V gene, CDR1 is MDHEN and CDR2 is SYDVKM.

The chain has TRBV11-3 and TRBJ2-5, with D maybe TRBD1 (6 bases). The J call could be wrong; TRBJ2-7 is a better fit for the DNA end. The CDR3 has 14 residues. Germline lookup yields CDR1 SGHNT and CDR2 YENEEA. The CDR3 DNA sequence: TGTGCCAGCAGCCAGGGACATAAACCCTACGAGCAGTACTTC. Amino acid sequence: CASSQGHKPYEQYF.

The chain has TRBV5-1 and TRBJ2-3, with 14 bases fitting TRBD2. The CDR3 spans 16 residues. Trimming cost V 4 bases and J 3 bases; bases outside gene matches: 4. Germline V gives CDR1 SGHRS, CDR2 YFSETQ. CDR3 sequence: CASSIGTSGSTDTQYF. The CDR3 DNA reads as TGCGCCAGCAGCATCGGGACTAGCGGGAGTACAGATACGCAGTATTTT. Supplemented by reference TRBV5-1 and TRBJ2-3, the full variable domain reads KAGVTQTPRYLIKTRGQQVTLSCSPISGHRSVSWYQQTPGQGLQFLFEYFSETQRNKGNFPGRFSGRQFSNSRSEMNVSTLELGDSALYLCASSIGTSGSTDTQYFGPGTRLTVL.

Here the CDR3 reads CASSKGTASNQPQHF. In DNA, the CDR3 is TGCGCCAGCAGCAAAGGGACAGCTAGCAATCAGCCCCAGCATTTT. The V call is TRBV5-1, the J call TRBJ1-5; 7 bases are a match to TRBD1. Looked up from germline, CDR1 is SGHRS and CDR2 is YFSETQ. The CDR3 is 15 amino acids. Trimming cost V 4 bases and J 0 bases; bases outside gene matches: 4.

This clone has only one observation. The rearrangement uses TRBV7-7 and TRBJ2-1, with 7 bases fitting TRBD2. The CDR3 has 13 residues. Germline CDR1 SSHAT, CDR2 FNYEAQ (reference sequence). CDR3 protein: CASSASRGDEQFF. The CDR3 nucleotides read TGTGCTAGCTCGGCCTCCCGGGGGGATGAGCAGTTCTTC.

This clone has more than one count but fewer than ten. This rearrangement joins TRBV6-5 to TRBJ1-1; perhaps TRBD1 as D (6 bases). Germline values: CDR1 MNHEY, CDR2 SVGAGI. Trimming pared 7 bases from V and 5 bases from J, leaving 11 bases between. This CDR3 region has 12 residues. CDR3 sequence (DNA): TGTGCCAGCAAGGGGGTTGGTACTGAAGCTTTCTTT. Translating it yields CASKGVGTEAFF.

The gene calls are TRBV29-1 and TRBJ2-5, with D tentatively TRBD1 (6 bases). V was pared by 5 bases and J by 4 bases, with 11 bases between. The CDR3 spans 12 residues. Germline values: CDR1 SQVTM, CDR2 ANQGSEA. The chain's CDR3 is CSVRTGLETQYF. CDR3 DNA: TGCAGCGTTCGTACAGGGTTAGAGACCCAGTACTTC.

This chain joins TRBV5-8 and TRBJ2-3; 9 bases agree with TRBD1. CDR1 and CDR2 (germline): SGHTS, YDEGEE. With 2 bases clipped from V and 5 bases from J, the junction kept 3 bases outside the gene matches. The CDR3 sequence is 14 residues long. The CDR3 spells CASSLQGAGDTQYF. The CDR3 bases are TGTGCCAGCAGCTTACAGGGGGCGGGAGATACGCAGTATTTT.

This chain joins TRBV27 and TRBJ2-7; TRBD2 matches 8 bases. Germline CDR1 reads MNHEY; CDR2 reads SMNVEV (reference sequence). There are 15 residues in the CDR3. Trimming took 6 bases from V and 3 from J; bases not matched to a gene: 10. CDR3 DNA: TGTGCCAGCAGCCTCAGCGCGGGAGGTCGCTACGAGCAGTACTTC. As protein: CASSLSAGGRYEQYF.

The rearrangement links TRBV7-9 to TRBJ1-5, with 8 bases matching TRBD1. V dropped 5 bases and J dropped 10; count of bases not matched to a gene: 13. The CDR3 contains 15 residues. The germline gives CDR1 SEHNR, CDR2 FQNEAQ (reference sequence). CDR3 sequence reads: CASSIGQGWIFPQHF. The CDR3 region has the DNA TGTGCCAGCAGCATAGGACAGGGCTGGATTTTTCCCCAGCATTTT.

This sequence joins TRBV11-2 and TRBJ1-4, with D unresolved. Trimming cost V 4 bases and J 7 bases, with 10 bases left between them. The CDR3 consists of 13 residues. Germline-derived CDR1 and CDR2 are SGHAT and FQNNGV. DNA of the CDR3: TGTGCCAGCAGCTGGGAGAAAAGTGAAAAACTGTTTTTT. The encoded protein is CASSWEKSEKLFF.

This clone showed up just once. The chain uses TRBV4-2 and TRBJ2-7; 7 bases map to TRBD2. The trim removed 3 bases at V and 5 bases at J, leaving 13 bases unmatched. The CDR3 is 16 residues long. CDR1 and CDR2 (germline): LGHNA, YNFKEQ. DNA of the CDR3: TGTGCCAGCAGCCAGCGAGGGACTACCCTTAGGGACGAGCAGTACTTC. Translation gives CASSQRGTTLRDEQYF.

Regarding this clone: The same CDR3 arises from other DNA sequences in this sample as well. V usage is TRBV28 and J usage is TRBJ2-7; 10 positions match TRBD2. Germline-derived CDR1 and CDR2 are MDHEN and SYDVKM. The CDR3 totals 14 residues. With V trimmed by 2 bases and J by 4 bases, 2 bases remained unmatched. The CDR3: CASSLTSGAYEQYF. CDR3 DNA sequence: TGTGCCAGCAGTTTAACTAGCGGGGCTTACGAGCAGTACTTC.

The chain is built from TRBV28 and TRBJ1-4, with D tentatively TRBD1 (6 bases). The CDR3 is 15 amino acids. V lost 6 bases, J lost 4 bases, and 15 bases lay in between. Germline V gene lookup returns CDR1 MDHEN and CDR2 SYDVKM. The DNA of the CDR3 is TGTGCCAGCAGGGCCGCCGGACAGAATAATGAAAAACTGTTTTTT. Translating it yields CASRAAGQNNEKLFF. Full variable domain (remainder filled in from reference TRBV28 and TRBJ1-4): DVKVTQSSRYLVKRTGEKVFLECVQDMDHENMFWYRQDPGLGLRLIYFSYDVKMKEKGDIPEGYSVSREKKERFSLILESASTNQTSMYLCASRAAGQNNEKLFFGSGTQLSVL.

The rearrangement uses TRBV7-2 and TRBJ1-5, with 8 bases identical to TRBD1. CDR3 length: 16 amino acids. Germline CDR1 and CDR2: SGHTA and FQGNSA. J gave up 8 bases and V 5 bases, and 14 bases lay outside the gene matches. Written as DNA, the CDR3 is TGTGCCAGCAGCAGAGAGACAGGGGAGGAGGTAGAGCCCCAGCATTTT. Protein: CASSRETGEEVEPQHF.

The gene calls are TRBV11-2 and TRBJ2-7, with D possibly TRBD2 on 5 matching bases. Germline V lookup: CDR1 SGHAT, CDR2 FQNNGV. V lost 5 bases to trimming and J lost 3 bases, with 17 bases between them. This CDR3 region has 15 residues. The CDR3 region has the DNA TGTGCCAGCAGCGGACTCGGAAGTTCAGACTACGAGCAGTACTTC. Protein: CASSGLGSSDYEQYF.

The rearrangement uses TRBV5-1 and TRBJ2-7; 7 bases fit TRBD1. The V gene end was trimmed by 0 bases and the J gene end by 0 bases; junction bases not matched to a gene: 6. The length of the CDR3 is 16 residues. Germline CDR1 SGHRS, CDR2 YFSETQ. The CDR3 nucleotides read TGCGCCAGCAGCTTGGGACAGGGCCAGAGCTCCTACGAGCAGTACTTC. Amino acid sequence: CASSLGQGQSSYEQYF. The whole variable domain, filled in from reference TRBV5-1 and TRBJ2-7, reads KAGVTQTPRYLIKTRGQQVTLSCSPISGHRSVSWYQQTPGQGLQFLFEYFSETQRNKGNFPGRFSGRQFSNSRSEMNVSTLELGDSALYLCASSLGQGQSSYEQYFGPGTRLTVT.

The chain is built from TRBV7-6 and TRBJ1-2; 7 nucleotides line up with TRBD1. V was pared by 4 bases and J by 4 bases, with 12 bases of the junction left unmatched. Germline lookup yields CDR1 SGHVS and CDR2 FNYEAQ. The CDR3 consists of 16 residues. The chain's CDR3 is CASSSYRHGTAYGYTF. The CDR3 DNA sequence: TGTGCCAGCAGCTCCTATCGGCACGGGACAGCCTATGGCTACACCTTC.

The rearrangement joins TRBV4-1 to TRBJ2-4; no firm D call. The V gene lost 1 base and the J gene lost 7 bases, with 8 bases spanning the gap. The CDR3 length is 13 residues. The germline V gene encodes CDR1 MGHRA and CDR2 YSYEKL. The chain's CDR3 is CASSQALRNIQYF. The CDR3, as DNA: TGCGCCAGCAGCCAAGCTCTGAGGAACATTCAGTACTTC.

The chain combines TRBV5-5 with TRBJ1-1, with TRBD1 matching over 7 bases. The CDR3 length is 17 residues. Germline CDR1 SGHKS, CDR2 YYEKEE (reference sequence). V was clipped by 4 bases and J by 0 bases; unmatched bases: 12. CDR3 nucleotides: TGTGCCAGCAGCCGACAGGGTTCAAGCGCCATGAACACTGAAGCTTTCTTT. Its protein product is CASSRQGSSAMNTEAFF.

The chain joins TRBV12-5 to TRBJ2-2; D is undetermined. CDR1 LGHNT and CDR2 FRNRAP come from the germline V gene. This CDR3 contains 12 residues. The ends were cut back, 0 bases at V and 8 bases at J, with 4 bases in the middle. The CDR3 coding sequence is TGTGCTAGTGGTTTGGTACTGGGGGAGCTGTTTTTT. Residues: CASGLVLGELFF.

This clone was seen once. A junction boundary mismatches the germline segment, possibly from a read error. The genes are TRBV7-9 and TRBJ1-5; 7 bases line up with TRBD1. The CDR3 has 15 residues. The germline V gene has CDR1 SEHNR and CDR2 FQNEAQ (reference sequence). The CDR3 loop reads CSSSLATGSNQPQHF. The CDR3 DNA reads TGTTCCAGCAGCTTAGCGACAGGGTCCAATCAGCCCCAGCATTTT.